The 21 T cell receptor beta chains listed next were all sequenced from one sample in a study of blood T cell repertoires in COVID-19. Assay used: immunoSEQ multiplex PCR; TCRdb lists only in-frame clones, some missing. The sample has 150,000 to 200,000 clones; 80% to 85% are singletons. Sequenced: PBMCs or T cells enriched from blood (not recorded which). These receptors all come from a woman aged 60-75 years who had recovered from COVID-19.

This chain uses TRBV5-1 with TRBJ1-1; unclear D gene. V dropped 1 base and J dropped 0 bases, with 7 bases sitting between them. Germline CDR1 reads SGHRS; CDR2 reads YFSETQ. This CDR3 is built from 14 residues. CDR3 protein: CASSLSTLNTEAFF. CDR3 coding DNA: TGCGCCAGCAGCTTGTCTACCCTGAACACTGAAGCTTTCTTT.

There are a few counts of this clone. The V call is TRBV7-6, the J call TRBJ2-1; 7 bases match TRBD2. The V and J ends lost 5 bases and 10 bases, in that order; junction bases with no gene match: 8. CDR1 SGHVS and CDR2 FNYEAQ come from the germline V gene. CDR3 size: 13 residues. The CDR3 loop is CASSRTSYDEQFF. CDR3 coding DNA: TGTGCCAGCAGCCGGACTAGTTACGACGAGCAGTTCTTC.

This rearrangement joins TRBV12-3 or TRBV12-4 to TRBJ1-3; D gene ambiguous. Deletions cut 6 bases from V and 0 bases from J, with 6 bases between. The CDR3 spans 13 residues. CDR3 DNA sequence: TGTGCCAGCAGCCCCTCCTCTGGAAACACCATATATTTT. Amino acid sequence: CASSPSSGNTIYF.

This clone was found once. This chain joins TRBV18 and TRBJ2-7; tentative D call: TRBD2 (6 bases). Looked up from germline, CDR1 is KGHSH and CDR2 is LQKENI. V lost 3 bases and J lost 2, with 14 bases in between. The CDR3 contains 15 residues. Here the CDR3 DNA reads TGTGCCAGCTCACCGACGGGAGACTCAGCCTACGAGCAGTACTTC. Its protein is CASSPTGDSAYEQYF.

The chain combines TRBV28 with TRBJ1-1; TRBD1 agrees at 9 bases. V was clipped by 2 bases and J by 2 bases; unmatched bases: 6. CDR1 and CDR2 from the germline V gene are MDHEN and SYDVKM. The CDR3 contains 16 residues. The CDR3 DNA reads as TGTGCCAGCAGTTTAACACCACAGGGGGCTAACACTGAAGCTTTCTTT. It is translated as CASSLTPQGANTEAFF.

This rearrangement joins TRBV5-1 to TRBJ1-6, with 8 bases that match TRBD1. The CDR3 is 13 amino acids. J lost 9 bases, V lost 7 bases, and 6 bases had no gene match. CDR1 and CDR2 from the germline V gene are SGHRS and YFSETQ. CDR3 coding DNA: TGCGCCAGCGCAGGGGGCGAAAGTTCACCCCTCCACTTT. It is translated as CASAGGESSPLHF.

Only one count was recorded for this clone. The chain recombines TRBV18 with TRBJ1-2; D is undetermined. CDR1 is KGHSH and CDR2 is LQKENI in the germline V gene. The CDR3 spans 14 residues. V shed 1 base and J shed 1 base, with 7 bases lying between them. CDR3 amino acids: CASSPLPVNYGYTF. Here the CDR3 DNA reads TGTGCCAGCTCACCACTCCCAGTTAACTATGGCTACACCTTC.

This clone turned up a few times. The J gene is TRBJ1-3, the V gene TRBV29-1, with no clear D. Germline V gives CDR1 SQVTM, CDR2 ANQGSEA. The CDR3 spans 14 residues. With 7 bases removed from V and 0 bases from J, the gap between germline ends came to 13 bases. The CDR3 here is CSAGAGSSGNTIYF. The CDR3 DNA follows: TGCAGCGCTGGAGCCGGGTCCTCTGGAAACACCATATATTTT.

This clone has a handful of counts. The chain joins TRBV19 to TRBJ2-1; D is perhaps TRBD2 (6 bases). This CDR3 is built from 16 residues. CDR1 and CDR2 (germline): LNHDA, SQIVND (reference sequence). The V end was cut by 2 bases, the J end by 0 bases, with 11 bases between. CDR3 residues: CASSIRAGRSYNEQFF. The CDR3 nucleotides are TGTGCCAGTAGTATAAGGGCGGGACGCTCCTACAATGAGCAGTTCTTC.

The count of this clone is one. The chain employs TRBV29-1 and TRBJ1-2; the match to TRBD1 covers 9 bases. Looked up from germline, CDR1 is SQVTM and CDR2 is ANQGSEA. The ends lost 4 bases at V and 2 bases at J; junction bases unmatched: 5. There are 14 residues in the CDR3. The CDR3 DNA reads TGCAGCGTTGTGGGACAGGGCGACAACTATGGCTACACCTTC. Its translation is CSVVGQGDNYGYTF.

This chain links TRBV30 with TRBJ1-1; unclear D gene. CDR1 is GTSNPN, CDR2 SVGIG, per germline (reference sequence). V gave up 3 bases and J gave up 5 bases, with 19 bases separating them. The CDR3 runs to 15 residues. CDR3 in amino acids: CAWSDHPGEPTEAFF. CDR3 in DNA: TGTGCCTGGAGCGACCATCCGGGTGAACCGACTGAAGCTTTCTTT.

The chain employs TRBV19 and TRBJ2-3; D might be TRBD2 (6 bases). V gave up 3 bases and J gave up 4 bases, with 8 bases separating them. CDR1 is LNHDA and CDR2 is SQIVND in the germline V gene (reference sequence). This CDR3 has 13 amino acids. CDR3 residues: CASSMGGADTQYF. The CDR3 DNA sequence: TGTGCCAGTAGTATGGGAGGAGCAGATACGCAGTATTTT.

The J gene is TRBJ2-4, the V gene TRBV3-1 (or the pseudogene TRBV3-2), with D possibly being TRBD2 (6 bases). The CDR3 loop spans 19 amino acids. The V end lost 0 bases, the J end lost 0 bases, and 18 bases lay between the germline ends. Germline assignment: CDR1 LGHDT and CDR2 YNNKEL (reference sequence). The CDR3 nucleotides read TGTGCCAGCAGCCAAGAAGTTAACAGGAGGGAGCTAGCCAAAAACATTCAGTACTTC. This encodes CASSQEVNRRELAKNIQYF.

The CDR3 bases are TGTGCCAGCAGCCAAGAAGACAGGGACACTGAAGCTTTCTTT. Translating it yields CASSQEDRDTEAFF. The rearrangement links TRBV5-4 to TRBJ1-1; 7 bases agree with TRBD1. The length of the CDR3 is 14 residues. Germline V CDR1 and CDR2: SGHNT, YYREEE (reference sequence). V dropped 4 bases and J dropped 3; count of bases not matched to a gene: 6.

The chain uses TRBV6-5 and TRBJ2-1, with unresolved D. Germline-derived CDR1 and CDR2 are MNHEY and SVGAGI. The V end was cut by 8 bases, the J end by 9 bases, with 17 bases between. CDR3 length: 13 residues. This chain's CDR3 is CASSRHAASEQFF. CDR3 nucleotides: TGTGCCAGCTCTCGCCATGCCGCCAGTGAGCAGTTCTTC.

This rearrangement joins TRBV18 to TRBJ2-2; 7 nucleotides line up with TRBD1. Germline V CDR1 and CDR2: KGHSH, LQKENI. V lost 4 bases, J lost 4 bases, and 6 bases stayed unmatched. This CDR3 has 15 residues. The CDR3 loop reads CASSLGTAVTGELFF. CDR3 nucleotides: TGTGCCAGCTCACTTGGGACAGCTGTCACCGGGGAGCTGTTTTTT.

This clone was counted a few times. J is TRBJ2-2 and V is TRBV28, with 8 bases lining up with TRBD2. Germline-derived CDR1 and CDR2 are MDHEN and SYDVKM. J was trimmed by 5 bases and V by 5 bases; bases with no gene match: 7. CDR3 length: 15 amino acids. The CDR3 nucleotides are TGTGCCAGCAGTCCTCGGGAGGGAAAGACCGGGGAGCTGTTTTTT. Translation gives CASSPREGKTGELFF.

This chain joins TRBV6-5 and TRBJ2-7; D is perhaps TRBD1 (5 bases). The CDR3 is made up of 13 amino acids. From germline, CDR1 is MNHEY and CDR2 SVGAGI. The V end was cut by 6 bases, the J end by 6 bases, with 15 bases between. The CDR3 spells CASSLGVLGEQYF. CDR3 sequence (DNA): TGTGCCAGCAGCCTAGGGGTCCTAGGCGAGCAGTACTTC.

J is TRBJ1-2 and V is TRBV6-2 or TRBV6-3; D may be TRBD1 (5 bases). CDR1 and CDR2 (germline): MNHEY, SVGEGT. The CDR3 is made up of 13 amino acids. V was trimmed by 6 bases and J by 8 bases, leaving 16 bases between them. CDR3 sequence: CASSPLRWGGYTF. Here the CDR3 DNA reads TGTGCCAGCAGCCCCCTCCGGTGGGGCGGCTACACCTTC.

V is TRBV27 and J is TRBJ1-1; no firm D call. Deletions cut 4 bases from V and 0 bases from J, with 18 bases between. Germline V gene data show CDR1 as MNHEY and CDR2 as SMNVEV (reference sequence). The CDR3 is made up of 17 amino acids. CDR3 loop: CASSYQGRAPMNTEAFF. The CDR3 bases are TGTGCCAGCAGTTACCAAGGGAGGGCTCCCATGAACACTGAAGCTTTCTTT.

This chain joins TRBV13 and TRBJ2-5; 11 bases line up with TRBD1. CDR1 is PRHDT, CDR2 FYEKMQ, per germline (reference sequence). The V and J ends lost 5 bases and 2 bases, in that order; junction bases with no gene match: 4. The CDR3 consists of 15 residues. CDR3 loop: CASSLGQGAQETQYF. CDR3 sequence (DNA): TGTGCCAGCAGCCTCGGACAGGGGGCTCAAGAGACCCAGTACTTC.